These T cell receptor beta chains were read from a single sample in a study of blood T cell repertoires in COVID-19. The protocol was immunoSEQ multiplex PCR, while the TCRdb copy is restricted to in-frame clones and leaves out a portion. The table includes about 110,000 clones, 80% detected once. Sequenced sample: peripheral blood. Receptors originate from a human donor in a cohort sampled during active or convalescent COVID-19. CDR3s include the opening cysteine and the closing phenylalanine or tryptophan. A D gene is named only where the DNA matches it firmly. Only part of the rows carry a size: once, few, many, or a class if the clone is expanded.

CDR3 DNA: TGCGCCAGCAGCTTGGGTTTAGAGCACAATGAGCAGTTCTTC; CDR3 protein: CASSLGLEHNEQFF; D gene: .; CDR3 length: 14; V gene: TRBV5-1; J gene: TRBJ2-1; clone size: .
CDR3 DNA: TGCGCCAGCAGCCGCCACAGTGCAACTAATGAAAAACTGTTTTTT; CDR3 protein: CASSRHSATNEKLFF; D gene: .; CDR3 length: 15; V gene: TRBV4-3; J gene: TRBJ1-4; clone size: .
CDR3 DNA: TGTGCCAGCAGCCCGTGGACAGGGGGAAAGAACACTGAAGCTTTCTTT; CDR3 protein: CASSPWTGGKNTEAFF; D gene: TRBD1; CDR3 length: 16; V gene: TRBV13; J gene: TRBJ1-1; clone size: .
CDR3 DNA: TGTGCCAGCAGCTTAATGCCAGGCTACGAGCAGTACTTC; CDR3 protein: CASSLMPGYEQYF; D gene: .; CDR3 length: 13; V gene: TRBV7-3; J gene: TRBJ2-7; clone size: .
CDR3 DNA: TGTGCCAGCAGCTTGGAGACAGGGCCTTACGAGCAGTACTTC; CDR3 protein: CASSLETGPYEQYF; D gene: TRBD1; CDR3 length: 14; V gene: TRBV5-4; J gene: TRBJ2-7; clone size: few
CDR3 DNA: TGTGCCAGCAGTTTCCCAAGGGGCACTGGTACGAGCAATCAGCCCCAGCATTTT; CDR3 protein: CASSFPRGTGTSNQPQHF; D gene: .; CDR3 length: 18; V gene: TRBV6-2/TRBV6-3; J gene: TRBJ1-5; clone size: .
CDR3 DNA: TGCGCCAGCAGCCAAGTAAGCGGGAGTAACTACGAGCAGTACTTC; CDR3 protein: CASSQVSGSNYEQYF; D gene: TRBD2; CDR3 length: 15; V gene: TRBV4-3; J gene: TRBJ2-7; clone size: .
CDR3 DNA: TGTGCCAGCAGCAGAGGGACTAGCGGGAGAGGGTTGAAAGAGACCCAGTACTTC; CDR3 protein: CASSRGTSGRGLKETQYF; D gene: .; CDR3 length: 18; V gene: TRBV21-1; J gene: TRBJ2-5; clone size: .
CDR3 DNA: TGTGCCACCAGCAGAGATGAAGCTAGTCCCGTGTACGAGCAGTACTTC; CDR3 protein: CATSRDEASPVYEQYF; D gene: .; CDR3 length: 16; V gene: TRBV15; J gene: TRBJ2-7; clone size: .
CDR3 DNA: TGTGCCAGCAGCAAACTACAGGGCCTAGAGCAGTTCTTC; CDR3 protein: CASSKLQGLEQFF; D gene: .; CDR3 length: 13; V gene: TRBV13; J gene: TRBJ2-1; clone size: .
CDR3 DNA: TGTGCCAGCAGTGTCACAGGCCTCTTGAACACTGAAGCTTTCTTT; CDR3 protein: CASSVTGLLNTEAFF; D gene: .; CDR3 length: 15; V gene: TRBV27; J gene: TRBJ1-1; clone size: .
CDR3 DNA: TGTGCCAGCAGCCTTTTCCAGGGGGCATCCTACAATGAGCAGTTCTTC; CDR3 protein: CASSLFQGASYNEQFF; D gene: TRBD1; CDR3 length: 16; V gene: TRBV7-3; J gene: TRBJ2-1; clone size: .
CDR3 DNA: TGTGCCAGCGTTAGGAGTTTAAATCAGCCCCAGCATTTT; CDR3 protein: CASVRSLNQPQHF; D gene: .; CDR3 length: 13; V gene: TRBV6-5; J gene: TRBJ1-5; clone size: .
CDR3 DNA: TGTGCCAGCAGGTACCGGGACAGAATTGTAATGAACACTGAAGCTTTCTTT; CDR3 protein: CASRYRDRIVMNTEAFF; D gene: TRBD1; CDR3 length: 17; V gene: TRBV28; J gene: TRBJ1-1; clone size: once
CDR3 DNA: TGTGCCAGCAGCTTGGGGTCCCTACAAGAGACCCAGTACTTC; CDR3 protein: CASSLGSLQETQYF; D gene: .; CDR3 length: 14; V gene: TRBV5-4; J gene: TRBJ2-5; clone size: .
CDR3 DNA: TGTGCCAGCTCCAGGGGGGACCTCTATAATTCACCCCTCCACTTT; CDR3 protein: CASSRGDLYNSPLHF; D gene: TRBD1; CDR3 length: 15; V gene: TRBV27; J gene: TRBJ1-6; clone size: .
CDR3 DNA: TGTGCCAGCAGCCCAGCGGGACAGGGAAGCACTGAAGCTTTCTTT; CDR3 protein: CASSPAGQGSTEAFF; D gene: TRBD1; CDR3 length: 15; V gene: TRBV9; J gene: TRBJ1-1; clone size: few
CDR3 DNA: TGTGCCAGCAGCCAACGCGGGGGGGCCGGGACGGGTAACTATGGCTACACCTTC; CDR3 protein: CASSQRGGAGTGNYGYTF; D gene: .; CDR3 length: 18; V gene: TRBV14; J gene: TRBJ1-2; clone size: .
CDR3 DNA: TGCAGCGCTGCTGATGTGACAGAGACCTACGAGCAGTACTTC; CDR3 protein: CSAADVTETYEQYF; D gene: .; CDR3 length: 14; V gene: TRBV29-1; J gene: TRBJ2-7; clone size: few
CDR3 DNA: TGTGCCAGCAGCTTGTCCCTGACAGACACCGGGGAGCTGTTTTTT; CDR3 protein: CASSLSLTDTGELFF; D gene: .; CDR3 length: 15; V gene: TRBV11-1; J gene: TRBJ2-2; clone size: .
CDR3 DNA: TGCGCCAGCAGCTTGGGGACAGGGGACTATTCACCCCTCCACTTT; CDR3 protein: CASSLGTGDYSPLHF; D gene: TRBD1; CDR3 length: 15; V gene: TRBV5-1; J gene: TRBJ1-6; clone size: .
CDR3 DNA: TGTGCCAGCAGGGCCTCCGGGTATTTCAACGAGCAGTACTTC; CDR3 protein: CASRASGYFNEQYF; D gene: .; CDR3 length: 14; V gene: TRBV7-2; J gene: TRBJ2-7; clone size: .
CDR3 DNA: TGTGCCACCAGCAGACCCTACTCACCCCTCCACTTT; CDR3 protein: CATSRPYSPLHF; D gene: .; CDR3 length: 12; V gene: TRBV15; J gene: TRBJ1-6; clone size: .